This T cell receptor (beta chain) was captured by sequencing in a study of identical twins. Germline V gene data show CDR1 as MDHEN and CDR2 as SYDVKM. This CDR3 has 13 amino acids. V lost 10 bases, J lost 2 bases, and 8 bases stayed unmatched. TCRdb fed the 5' RACE reads into MiXCR, producing one record per CDR3 protein. The data hold over 550,000 distinct CDR3 sequences, with roughly 6.6% observed a single time. This clonotype was seen more than once but under ten times. The same data also went into a second study, on yellow fever vaccine responses in identical twins.

V usage is TRBV28 and J usage is TRBJ2-7; 7 positions agree with TRBD1. The material sequenced was PBMCs. The sequence was collected from a woman younger than 30 in good health. DNA for the CDR3: TGTGCCACTAAGACAGGGCCCCCCTACGAGCAGTACGTC. This codes for CATKTGPPYEQYV.